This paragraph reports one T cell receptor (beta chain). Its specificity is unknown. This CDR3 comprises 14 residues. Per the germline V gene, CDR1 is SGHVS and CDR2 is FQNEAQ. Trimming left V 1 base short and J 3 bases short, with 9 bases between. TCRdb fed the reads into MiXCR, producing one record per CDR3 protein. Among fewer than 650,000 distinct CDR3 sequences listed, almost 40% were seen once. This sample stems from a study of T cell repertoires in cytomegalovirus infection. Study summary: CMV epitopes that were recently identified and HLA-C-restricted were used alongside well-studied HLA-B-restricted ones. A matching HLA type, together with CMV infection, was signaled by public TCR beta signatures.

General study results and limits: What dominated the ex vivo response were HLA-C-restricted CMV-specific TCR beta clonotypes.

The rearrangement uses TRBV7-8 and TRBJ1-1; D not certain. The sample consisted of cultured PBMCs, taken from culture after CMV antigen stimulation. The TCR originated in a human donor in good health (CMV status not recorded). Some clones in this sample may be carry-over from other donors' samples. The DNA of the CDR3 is TGTGCCAGCAGCTTAGAAGTCAGCTACACTGAAGCTTTCTTT. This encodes CASSLEVSYTEAFF.